These T cell receptor beta chains were read from a single sample in a study of cytomegalovirus exposure and HLA in healthy donors. The protocol was immunoSEQ multiplex PCR, while the TCRdb copy is restricted to in-frame clones and leaves out a portion. The profile shows 130,000 or so clones, approximately 71% of them singletons. Sequenced material: PBMCs. The receptors here all came from a woman aged 55-75 years in good health and CMV-seronegative. The CDR3 runs from the conserved cysteine through the conserved F or W. D genes are given only for firm matches. Clone size is shown for a subset of rows, as once, few, many or a class of expanded clone.

v_gene	j_gene	abundance	d_gene	len	CDR3nt	CDR3aa
TRBV5-6	TRBJ1-2	.	.	17	TGTGCCAGCAGCTTGGCCGGGAGTGCGCTACTTAACTATGGCTACACCTTC	CASSLAGSALLNYGYTF
TRBV4-1	TRBJ2-7	.	TRBD1	15	TGCGCCAGCAGCCAAATCCTACAGGGGGGCTACGAGCAGTACTTC	CASSQILQGGYEQYF
TRBV6-5	TRBJ1-3	.	TRBD1	15	TGTGCCAGCAGTTCGACAGGGGACTTTGGAAACACCATATATTTT	CASSSTGDFGNTIYF
TRBV9	TRBJ2-7	.	TRBD2	14	TGTGCCAGCAGCGGCGGGACTAGCGGCTACGAGCAGTACTTC	CASSGGTSGYEQYF
TRBV28	TRBJ2-1	once	.	14	TGTGCCAGCAGTCCGGCGAGGCAGTACAATGAGCAGTTCTTC	CASSPARQYNEQFF
TRBV2	TRBJ2-7	.	TRBD1	13	TGTGCCAGCAAGTCGGGACAGAACTACGAGCAGTACTTC	CASKSGQNYEQYF
TRBV7-2	TRBJ2-2	.	TRBD2	17	TGTGCCAGCAGCTTCCCCAGAGGGAGGGGGAACACCGGGGAGCTGTTTTTT	CASSFPRGRGNTGELFF
TRBV20-1	TRBJ1-2	.	.	11	TGCAGTGCTAGAGACCCATCTGGCTACACCTTC	CSARDPSGYTF
TRBV5-1	TRBJ1-5	.	TRBD1	15	TGCGCCAGCAGCCCTACGACAGGGGGAGATCAGCCCCAGCATTTT	CASSPTTGGDQPQHF
TRBV5-4	TRBJ2-1	.	TRBD2	18	TGTGCCGGCAGCTTGGCCCTATACGGGACTAGCGGGGGGGATGAGCAGTTCTTC	CAGSLALYGTSGGDEQFF
TRBV2	TRBJ2-7	.	TRBD2	15	TGTGCCAGCAGTCTTAGCGGGGGGGCCTCCTACGAGCAGTACTTC	CASSLSGGASYEQYF
TRBV6-5	TRBJ2-1	.	TRBD1	15	TGTGCCAGCAGTTACCGGGGACAGCTTGGAGGTGAGCAGTTCTTC	CASSYRGQLGGEQFF
TRBV7-3	TRBJ1-2	once	.	12	TGTGCCAGCAGCCCCGGAGGGGATGGCTACACCTTC	CASSPGGDGYTF
TRBV7-7	TRBJ2-7	.	TRBD1	16	TGTGCTAGCAGCTTACGACTTCTACAGGGGGCCTACGAGCAGTACTTC	CASSLRLLQGAYEQYF
TRBV18	TRBJ2-3	.	TRBD2	16	TGTGCCAGCTCACCCCTGGATAGCGGGGGGGTGAATACGCAGTATTTT	CASSPLDSGGVNTQYF
TRBV28	TRBJ2-1	few	.	15	TGTGCCAGCAGGATCGAGGAATTACGAGGGGGTGAGCAGTTCTTC	CASRIEELRGGEQFF
TRBV7-2	TRBJ2-1	.	.	13	TGTGCCAGCAGCTCGCAAAGGGGCAATGAGCAGTTCTTC	CASSSQRGNEQFF
TRBV7-8	TRBJ2-1	.	TRBD2	16	TGTGCCAGCAGCCCCAGGGCGGGAGCCATCAGGGATGAGCAGTTCTTC	CASSPRAGAIRDEQFF
TRBV6-6	TRBJ2-1	.	.	15	TGTGCCAGCAGCAGGGGGTCTAGCGGGCGAAATGAGCAGTTCTTC	CASSRGSSGRNEQFF
TRBV5-1	TRBJ2-2	.	.	15	TGCGCCAGCAGCGGGTTAGCGGAACACACCGGGGAGCTGTTTTTT	CASSGLAEHTGELFF
TRBV15	TRBJ2-5	.	.	13	TGTGCCACCAGCAGAGGGCAGGGAGAGACCCAGTACTTC	CATSRGQGETQYF
TRBV5-1	TRBJ2-2	once	TRBD1	17	TGCGCCAGCAGCGCAACAGGGGGCATTGCGAACACCGGGGAGCTGTTTTTT	CASSATGGIANTGELFF
TRBV2	TRBJ1-5	.	TRBD1	14	TGTGCCAGCAGAGGGGGCTTGGGGAATCAGCCCCAGCATTTT	CASRGGLGNQPQHF
TRBV4-1	TRBJ2-4	.	.	19	TGCGCCAGCAGTTTACTCGCGCTCGGGACAACCAGCGCCAAAAACATTCAGTACTTC	CASSLLALGTTSAKNIQYF
TRBV18	TRBJ1-2	.	TRBD1	14	TGTGCCAGCTCACGGGACAGTCCTAACTATGGCTACACCTTC	CASSRDSPNYGYTF
TRBV6-1	TRBJ1-1	.	.	15	TGTGCCAGCAGTGCAATTTCGGGGTTGAACACTGAAGCTTTCTTT	CASSAISGLNTEAFF
TRBV18	TRBJ1-4	.	.	16	TGTGCCAGCTCACCTCAGACAGGAGGCTCGGGGGAAAAACTGTTTTTT	CASSPQTGGSGEKLFF
TRBV2	TRBJ2-1	few	TRBD1	18	TGTGCCAGCAGCCGGGCCCGGGACAGGGGGCGAATGGACAATGAGCAGTTCTTC	CASSRARDRGRMDNEQFF
TRBV11-2	TRBJ1-1	.	.	13	TGTGCCAGCACTAGATCGGGGGGGACTGAAGCTTTCTTT	CASTRSGGTEAFF
TRBV6-1	TRBJ2-7	.	.	15	TGTGCCAGCAGTGATGGGGCACGCACCACCTACGAGCAGTACTTC	CASSDGARTTYEQYF
TRBV5-1	TRBJ1-2	.	.	13	TGCGCCAGCAGCTTGGCGGGGTCCCATGGCTACACCTTC	CASSLAGSHGYTF